Below are 26 T cell receptor beta chains sequenced from a single sample in a study of blood T cell repertoires in COVID-19. Only in-frame clones appear in the TCRdb table, and some are missing; sequencing was by immunoSEQ multiplex PCR. The sample lists about 300,000 clones; approximately 87% were seen once. Sequencing was performed on peripheral blood. These receptor sequences come from a woman in her thirties or forties who had recovered from COVID-19.

The chain has TRBV10-3 and TRBJ2-7; the D gene is possibly TRBD2 (5 bases). The V gene lost 0 bases and the J gene lost 2 bases, with 17 bases spanning the gap. Germline CDR1 is ENHRY and CDR2 is SYGVKD. The CDR3 spans 17 residues. The CDR3 loop is CAISESTRKRSPYEQYF. The CDR3 DNA sequence: TGTGCCATCAGTGAGTCGACTCGTAAGCGGAGCCCCTACGAGCAGTACTTC.

This clone was seen a few times. V and J are TRBV10-1 and TRBJ2-2; the match to TRBD2 covers 9 bases. The CDR3 consists of 19 residues. V was clipped by 0 bases and J by 0 bases; unmatched bases: 8. The germline V gene encodes CDR1 WNHNN and CDR2 SYGVQD (reference sequence). CDR3 amino acids: CASSESTVAGASNTGELFF. CDR3 DNA: TGCGCCAGCAGTGAGTCGACGGTAGCGGGGGCCTCGAACACCGGGGAGCTGTTTTTT.

This sequence joins TRBV30 and TRBJ2-7, with D possibly matching TRBD2 (5 bases). CDR3 size: 13 residues. The V and J ends lost 2 bases and 7 bases respectively, with 15 bases between them. Germline CDR1 is GTSNPN and CDR2 is SVGIG (reference sequence). In DNA form, the CDR3 reads TGTGCCTGGAGTCCGGGCCCTCCGGGGGAGCAGTACTTC. As protein: CAWSPGPPGEQYF.

CDR3 residues: CASSHETSGLSYNEQFF. The DNA for the CDR3 is TGTGCCAGCAGCCATGAGACTAGCGGGTTATCCTACAATGAGCAGTTCTTC. The chain uses TRBV3-1 (or the pseudogene TRBV3-2) and TRBJ2-1; 10 bases line up with TRBD2. The CDR3 runs 17 residues. V lost 3 bases and J lost 1; bases outside the gene matches: 6. CDR1 is LGHDT, CDR2 YNNKEL, per germline (reference sequence).

The chain carries TRBV4-1 and TRBJ2-7, with 7 bases matching TRBD2. V was pared by 0 bases and J by 4 bases, with 6 bases of the junction left unmatched. The germline V gene encodes CDR1 MGHRA and CDR2 YSYEKL. This CDR3 spans 15 amino acids. The CDR3 is CASSQEASGPYEQYF. The CDR3 DNA follows: TGCGCCAGCAGCCAAGAGGCTAGCGGCCCTTACGAGCAGTACTTC.

To note about this clone: Relative to the germline gene, one junction end is altered; a read error may explain this. The CDR3 protein is CAWNENRAYNEQFF. Here the CDR3 DNA reads TGTGCTTGGAACGAAAACAGGGCCTACAATGAGCAGTTCTTC. The chain is built from TRBV30 and TRBJ2-1; the D gene is possibly TRBD1 (6 bases). CDR3 length: 14 amino acids. CDR1 GTSNPN and CDR2 SVGIG come from the germline V gene (reference sequence).

The V call is TRBV5-1, the J call TRBJ1-1; 10 positions agree with TRBD1. This CDR3 has 15 amino acids. After removal of 2 bases from V and 4 bases from J, the junction contained 5 bases not matched to a gene. Germline CDR1 reads SGHRS; CDR2 reads YFSETQ. Written as DNA, the CDR3 is TGCGCCAGCAGCTTTGGGGACAGGGGTGTCACTGAAGCTTTCTTT. Translation: CASSFGDRGVTEAFF. The whole variable domain, filled in from reference TRBV5-1 and TRBJ1-1, reads KAGVTQTPRYLIKTRGQQVTLSCSPISGHRSVSWYQQTPGQGLQFLFEYFSETQRNKGNFPGRFSGRQFSNSRSEMNVSTLELGDSALYLCASSFGDRGVTEAFFGQGTRLTVV.

The chain couples TRBV19 to TRBJ2-5; TRBD1 matches 9 bases. In germline, CDR1 is LNHDA, CDR2 SQIVND (reference sequence). This CDR3 region has 14 residues. After removal of 4 bases from V and 5 bases from J, the junction contained 5 bases not matched to a gene. As DNA, the CDR3 is TGTGCCAGTAGTAGAGGGACAGGGAAGGAGACCCAGTACTTC. Its protein is CASSRGTGKETQYF. The complete variable domain, with remaining parts taken from reference TRBV19 and TRBJ2-5, reads DGGITQSPKYLFRKEGQNVTLSCEQNLNHDAMYWYRQDPGQGLRLIYYSQIVNDFQKGDIAEGYSVSREKKESFPLTVTSAQKNPTAFYLCASSRGTGKETQYFGPGTRLLVL.

The V call is TRBV5-1, the J call TRBJ2-5; D is possibly TRBD1 (5 bases). Germline assignment: CDR1 SGHRS and CDR2 YFSETQ. This CDR3 has 14 residues. The ends were cut back, 5 bases at V and 1 base at J, with 12 bases in the middle. DNA of the CDR3: TGCGCCAGCAGTCCGAGACAGATCCAAGAGACCCAGTACTTC. It encodes CASSPRQIQETQYF.

This chain links TRBV9 with TRBJ1-2; 9 nucleotides line up with TRBD1. Germline CDR1 reads SGDLS; CDR2 reads YYNGEE. The CDR3 extends over 17 amino acids. The V segment lost 0 bases and the J segment 2 bases; nucleotides outside the gene matches: 8. The CDR3 protein is CASSVGWDRDRNYGYTF. DNA of the CDR3: TGTGCCAGCAGCGTAGGCTGGGACAGGGATCGGAACTATGGCTACACCTTC.

This chain connects TRBV6-4 to TRBJ1-6; the D is unclear. This CDR3 comprises 15 residues. The germline V and J ends were trimmed by 3 bases and 3 bases, with 9 bases remaining between them. Looked up from germline, CDR1 is MRHNA and CDR2 is SNTAGT. CDR3: CASSEPGCYNSPLHF. CDR3 coding DNA: TGTGCCAGCAGTGAGCCAGGTTGCTATAATTCACCCCTCCACTTT.

The chain is built from TRBV2 and TRBJ1-1; D uncertain. Between the trimmed V and J ends, which lost 10 bases and 0 bases, there was a span of 15 bases. CDR3 length: 14 amino acids. Germline assignment: CDR1 SNHLY and CDR2 FYNNEI. Here the CDR3 DNA reads TGTGCCACCATCCCCAGGTCGATGAACACTGAAGCTTTCTTT. Its protein product is CATIPRSMNTEAFF.

The chain combines TRBV29-1 with TRBJ1-6; D might be TRBD1 (5 bases). Between the trimmed V and J ends, which lost 4 bases and 7 bases, there was a span of 32 bases. There are 20 residues in the CDR3. Per germline, CDR1 SQVTM and CDR2 ANQGSEA. CDR3 region: CSVVGGRLHGEPNKNSPLHF. The CDR3, as DNA: TGCAGCGTTGTCGGGGGTAGGTTACATGGGGAGCCAAATAAAAATTCACCCCTCCACTTT.

Only one count was recorded for this clone. This CDR3 reads CASSPTGTGVGNTIYF. The CDR3 region has the DNA TGTGCCAGCAGCCCGACAGGGACGGGGGTTGGAAACACCATATATTTT. This sequence joins TRBV5-5 and TRBJ1-3, with 7 bases that match TRBD1. The germline V gene encodes CDR1 SGHKS and CDR2 YYEKEE (reference sequence). V lost 4 bases and J lost 3; bases outside the gene matches: 10. The CDR3 totals 16 residues.

The J gene is TRBJ1-1, the V gene TRBV7-9, with TRBD1 matching 12 bases. V trimming: 5 bases; J trimming: 5 bases; junction bases outside the gene matches: 9. Germline CDR1 is SEHNR and CDR2 is FQNEAQ (reference sequence). The CDR3 totals 16 residues. The CDR3: CASSHTGQGARTEAFF. CDR3 bases: TGTGCCAGCAGCCACACGGGACAGGGGGCGCGGACTGAAGCTTTCTTT.

V usage is TRBV5-6 and J usage is TRBJ1-3; no definite D call. V lost 6 bases, J lost 4 bases, and 11 bases lay in between. The length of the CDR3 is 13 residues. Per germline, CDR1 SGHDT and CDR2 YYEEEE. The chain's CDR3 is CASKSLMGNTIYF. In DNA form, the CDR3 reads TGTGCCAGCAAAAGCCTTATGGGAAACACCATATATTTT.

The chain carries TRBV5-1 and TRBJ2-7; TRBD2 is a possible D gene (6 bases). Germline CDR1 and CDR2: SGHRS and YFSETQ. V lost 6 bases, J lost 7 bases, and 11 bases lay in between. This CDR3 has 11 amino acids. The CDR3 DNA reads as TGCGCCAGCACCCGAGGGAGGGAGCAGTACTTC. As protein: CASTRGREQYF.

V is TRBV6-5 and J is TRBJ1-2, with 9 bases lining up with TRBD1. The CDR3 is 14 residues long. CDR1 and CDR2 (germline): MNHEY, SVGAGI. V dropped 6 bases and J dropped 7; count of bases not matched to a gene: 9. CDR3 region: CASSRPGTGSGYTF. CDR3 bases: TGTGCCAGCAGCCGTCCCGGGACAGGGTCTGGCTACACCTTC.

The chain is built from TRBV11-2 and TRBJ2-7; TRBD1 agrees at 8 bases. This CDR3 is built from 16 residues. The V segment lost 0 bases and the J segment 3 bases; nucleotides outside the gene matches: 7. The germline CDR1 and CDR2 sequences are SGHAT and FQNNGV. DNA of the CDR3: TGTGCCAGCAGCTTAGATTCGAGACAGGGGTACTACGAGCAGTACTTC. Protein: CASSLDSRQGYYEQYF.

The chain links TRBV10-1 to TRBJ1-1, with D unclear. V was pared by 2 bases and J by 4 bases, with 8 bases between. CDR1 and CDR2 (germline): WNHNN, SYGVQD (reference sequence). The CDR3 is 13 residues long. DNA for the CDR3: TGCGCCAGCAGTGAGGTCTCGTCCACTGAAGCTTTCTTT. This encodes CASSEVSSTEAFF.

The chain recombines TRBV12-3 or TRBV12-4 with TRBJ2-5, with a tentative D call TRBD1 (6 bases). V lost 5 bases, J lost 9 bases, and 13 bases lay in between. There are 12 residues in the CDR3. CDR3 amino acids: CASSTGYESQYF. CDR3 DNA: TGTGCCAGCAGTACAGGGTACGAGTCCCAGTACTTC.

The chain recombines TRBV13 with TRBJ1-1, with D maybe TRBD1 (5 bases). The V gene lost 2 bases and the J gene lost 5 bases, with 18 bases spanning the gap. CDR3 length equals 16 residues. Germline loops: CDR1 PRHDT, CDR2 FYEKMQ (reference sequence). CDR3 nucleotides: TGTGCCAGCAGCTTAAACCGGGGGGTCGCCTTAACTGAAGCTTTCTTT. This encodes CASSLNRGVALTEAFF.

The chain is built from TRBV4-3 and TRBJ1-2; D perhaps matches TRBD1 (5 bases). Germline CDR1 reads LGHNA; CDR2 reads YSLEER. CDR3 length: 15 residues. Trimming shortened V by 4 bases and J by 3 bases, and 15 bases separated the two germline ends. The chain's CDR3 is CASSRDSGTDYGYTF. In DNA, the CDR3 is TGCGCCAGCAGCCGGGATTCCGGGACTGACTATGGCTACACCTTC.

The chain joins TRBV28 to TRBJ1-2; tentatively, D is TRBD1 (6 bases). The germline CDR1 and CDR2 sequences are MDHEN and SYDVKM. The length of the CDR3 is 13 residues. V was cut by 5 bases and J by 4 bases, with 11 bases left in between. The CDR3 DNA follows: TGTGCCAGCAGTGGTGACAGGCCCTATGGCTACACCTTC. Its translation is CASSGDRPYGYTF.

The rearrangement links TRBV3-1 (or the pseudogene TRBV3-2) to TRBJ1-1; D ambiguous. Trimming took 4 bases from V and 1 from J, leaving 22 bases between them. Germline assignment: CDR1 LGHDT and CDR2 YNNKEL (reference sequence). The CDR3 has 18 residues. As DNA, the CDR3 is TGTGCCAGCAGCCCCCGAGGTCTTCACAAGAACTCGAACACTGAAGCTTTCTTT. It translates to CASSPRGLHKNSNTEAFF.

This chain uses TRBV5-1 with TRBJ1-1, with D possibly TRBD1 on 6 matching bases. The germline V gene encodes CDR1 SGHRS and CDR2 YFSETQ. V lost 4 bases to trimming and J lost 5 bases, with 18 bases between them. CDR3 size: 15 residues. In nucleotides, the CDR3 is TGCGCCAGCAGCCTGTATCGGGGGGCCGGAACTGAAGCTTTCTTT. It yields the protein CASSLYRGAGTEAFF.